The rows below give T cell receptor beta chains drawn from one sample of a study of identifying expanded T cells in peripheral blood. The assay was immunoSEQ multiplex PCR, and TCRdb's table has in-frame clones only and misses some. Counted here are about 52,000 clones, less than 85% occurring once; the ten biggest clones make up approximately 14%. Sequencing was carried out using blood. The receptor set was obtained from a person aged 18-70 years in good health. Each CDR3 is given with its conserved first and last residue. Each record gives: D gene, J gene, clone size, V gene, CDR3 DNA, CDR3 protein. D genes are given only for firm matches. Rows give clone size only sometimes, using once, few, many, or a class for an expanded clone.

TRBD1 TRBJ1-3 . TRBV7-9 TGTGCCAGCAGCTTTTTCGATGGCAGGGGGCACAGAAACACCATATATTTT CASSFFDGRGHRNTIYF
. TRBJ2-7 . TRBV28 TGTGCCAGCGGGAGCCTTCACGGAGAGCAGTACTTC CASGSLHGEQYF
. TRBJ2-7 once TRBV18 TGTGCCAGCTCGAGTAATGCCGCAGGGGTCGAGCAGTACTTC CASSSNAAGVEQYF
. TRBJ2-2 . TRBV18 TGTGCCAGCTCAGGACGTAGCGAGAACACCGGGGAGCTGTTTTTT CASSGRSENTGELFF
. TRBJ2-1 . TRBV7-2 TGTGCCAGCAGCTCCCACCCTGACTCTGAGCAGTTCTTC CASSSHPDSEQFF
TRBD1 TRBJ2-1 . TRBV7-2 TGTGCCAGCAGCTTAACCGGGACAGGGAAGTACAATGAGCAGTTCTTC CASSLTGTGKYNEQFF
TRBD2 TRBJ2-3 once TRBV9 TGTGCCAGCAGTCGGTCCGTGGCGGGAGGGCCCGATACGCAGTATTTT CASSRSVAGGPDTQYF
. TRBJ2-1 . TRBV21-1 TGTGCCAGCAGCAAAGCAGGACTAGCGGGGCCCTACAATGAGCAGTTCTTC CASSKAGLAGPYNEQFF
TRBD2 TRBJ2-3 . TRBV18 TGTGCCAGCTCTTCTACCGGGACTAGCCAGTTAGATACGCAGTATTTT CASSSTGTSQLDTQYF
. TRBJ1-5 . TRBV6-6 TGTGCCAGCAGTCGAGCCGGAGGGGGCAATCAGCCCCAGCATTTT CASSRAGGGNQPQHF
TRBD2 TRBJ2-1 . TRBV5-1 TGCGCCAGCAGCTGGACTAGCGGGAGTCCGTCCTACAATGAGCAGTTCTTC CASSWTSGSPSYNEQFF
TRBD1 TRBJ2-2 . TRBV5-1 TGCGCCAGCAGCTTGTTGGGGACAGAGACCGGGGAGCTGTTTTTT CASSLLGTETGELFF
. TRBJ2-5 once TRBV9 TGTGCCAGCAGCCCCGGGACTCAAGAGTACCAAGAGACCCAGTACTTC CASSPGTQEYQETQYF
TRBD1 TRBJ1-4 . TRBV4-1 TGCGCCAGCAGCCCTGCGCCGGGACAGCAATGGGAAAAACTGTTTTTT CASSPAPGQQWEKLFF
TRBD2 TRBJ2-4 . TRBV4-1 TGCGCCAGCCGTCCCCGACTAGCGGGGGTAAGCATTCAGTACTTC CASRPRLAGVSIQYF
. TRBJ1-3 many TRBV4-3 TGCGCCAGCAGCCAAGACATTGGGTCCCAGGACAGCCTCTTTGCGATCGGGAACACCATATATTTT CASSQDIGSQDSLFAIGNTIYF
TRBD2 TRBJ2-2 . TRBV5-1 TGCGCCAGCAGCCTGGGACTAGCCTTAAACACCGGGGAGCTGTTTTTT CASSLGLALNTGELFF
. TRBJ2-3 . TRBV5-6 TGTGCCAGCAGCTCCGCCCCTAGCACAGATACGCAGTATTTT CASSSAPSTDTQYF
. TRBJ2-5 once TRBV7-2 TGTGCCAGCAGCTTAGTTGTTGGGGAGACCCAGTACTTC CASSLVVGETQYF
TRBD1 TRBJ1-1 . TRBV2 TGTGCCAGCAGTGAAGGGACAGGGGGAGGTAGCACTGAAGCTTTCTTT CASSEGTGGGSTEAFF
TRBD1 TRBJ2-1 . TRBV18 TGTGCCAGCTCACCACCGACGACAGGGCGAATAAATGAGCAGTTCTTC CASSPPTTGRINEQFF
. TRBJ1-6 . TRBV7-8 TGTGCCAGCAGCGTACAGGGCTGGTCCCTCCACTTT CASSVQGWSLHF
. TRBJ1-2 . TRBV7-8 TGTGCCAGCAGCTTAGACTGGCAGGGAGATGGCTACACCTTC CASSLDWQGDGYTF
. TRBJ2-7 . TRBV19 TGTGCCAGTAGTATACTGGGGGCAGGGTCGGACGAGCAGTACTTC CASSILGAGSDEQYF